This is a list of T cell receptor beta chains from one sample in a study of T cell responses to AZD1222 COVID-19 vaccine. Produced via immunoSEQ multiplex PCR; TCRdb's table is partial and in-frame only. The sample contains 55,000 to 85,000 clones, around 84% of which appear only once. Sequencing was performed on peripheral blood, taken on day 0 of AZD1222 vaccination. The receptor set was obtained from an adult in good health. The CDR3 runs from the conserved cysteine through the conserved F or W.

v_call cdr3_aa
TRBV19 CAAGVGLNNEQFF
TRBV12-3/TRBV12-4 CASSLAWGYTF
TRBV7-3 CASSSGLAGTEQYF
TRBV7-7 CASSLTENTEAFF
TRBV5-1 CASSLGSSRDTQYF
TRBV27 CASSFPGTVWVYGYTF
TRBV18 CASSPPSPGATGNTIYF
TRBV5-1 CASSRSRGANYGYTF
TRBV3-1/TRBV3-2 CASSQDVQGKRGYTF
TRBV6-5 CASSYQSASGNSPLHF
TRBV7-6 CASSLSDRFLVPGANVLTF
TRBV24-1 CATSDRDSYEQYF
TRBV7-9 CASSDGERGSGYTF
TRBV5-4 CASSLEGIQNSPLHF
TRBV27 CASRFTGPSGNTIYF
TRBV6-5 CASSRTRTEAFF
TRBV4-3 CASSQAVFFQLLF
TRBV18 CASSPAGPGANVLTF
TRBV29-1 CSVEVADLYGYTF
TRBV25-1 CASSGRVTGELFF
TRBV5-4 CASSLADRINYGYTF
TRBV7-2 CASSLLMGAYEQYF